This is a list of T cell receptor beta chains from one sample in a study of monozygotic twins with inflammatory bowel disease. TCRdb reprocessed the 5' RACE reads and stores each CDR3 protein as one record, lacking DNA. This sample's table has some 90,000 distinct CDR3 sequences. The sequenced sample consisted of blood. All receptors come from a human donor with ulcerative colitis or Crohn's disease, or a healthy co-twin of an affected twin (not recorded which). The CDR3 runs from the conserved cysteine through the conserved F or W.

J gene: TRBJ1-2; V gene: TRBV4-2; CDR3 length: 15; CDR3 protein: CASSPRGQLDYGYTF
J gene: TRBJ1-5; V gene: TRBV12-3/TRBV12-4; CDR3 length: 14; CDR3 protein: CASSSLRAAQPQHF
J gene: TRBJ2-2; V gene: TRBV12-3/TRBV12-4; CDR3 length: 17; CDR3 protein: CASSPRDRASNTGELFF
J gene: TRBJ2-2; V gene: TRBV24-1; CDR3 length: 13; CDR3 protein: CATSVQNTGELFF
J gene: TRBJ2-7; V gene: TRBV11-2; CDR3 length: 16; CDR3 protein: CASSRNPGQGTYEQYF
J gene: TRBJ2-4; V gene: TRBV18; CDR3 length: 17; CDR3 protein: CASYGRLENLAKNIQYF
J gene: TRBJ2-7; V gene: TRBV12-3/TRBV12-4; CDR3 length: 12; CDR3 protein: CASSPAGHEQYF
J gene: TRBJ1-2; V gene: TRBV7-6; CDR3 length: 16; CDR3 protein: CASRPGQGSSANGYTF
J gene: TRBJ1-5; V gene: TRBV5-5; CDR3 length: 14; CDR3 protein: CASSLDYSNQPQHF
J gene: TRBJ2-7; V gene: TRBV27; CDR3 length: 13; CDR3 protein: CASSRLAPGEQYF
J gene: TRBJ2-3; V gene: TRBV20-1; CDR3 length: 14; CDR3 protein: CSFLLAGLTDTQYF
J gene: TRBJ1-1; V gene: TRBV10-3; CDR3 length: 13; CDR3 protein: CAISQGQNTEAFF
J gene: TRBJ2-7; V gene: TRBV20-1; CDR3 length: 13; CDR3 protein: CSARDLGSYEQYF
J gene: TRBJ1-5; V gene: TRBV6-1; CDR3 length: 16; CDR3 protein: CASSPGGGGNNQPQHF
J gene: TRBJ2-4; V gene: TRBV7-8; CDR3 length: 15; CDR3 protein: CASSRTVRAKNIQYF
J gene: TRBJ1-1; V gene: TRBV7-9; CDR3 length: 11; CDR3 protein: CASSLTSEAFF